This entry lists 29 T cell receptor beta chains sequenced from one sample in a study of cytotoxic CD8 clonotypes in ibrutinib-treated CLL. Repertoires were generated with immunoSEQ multiplex PCR, while TCRdb's copy carries only in-frame clones and drops some. The sample holds fewer than 100,000 clones, roughly 83% seen once. The source was PBMCs, collected after 12 months of ibrutinib treatment. The receptor source for this set is a human donor with chronic lymphocytic leukemia.

The chain employs TRBV5-6 and TRBJ2-1; TRBD2 matches 12 bases. The CDR3 has 16 residues. Germline V CDR1 and CDR2: SGHDT, YYEEEE. The J segment lost 8 bases and the V segment lost 4 bases, leaving 10 bases of the junction unmatched. As DNA, the CDR3 is TGTGCCAGCAGCCCCCTAGCGGGAGGGCCGGGGGATGAGCAGTTCTTC. Residues: CASSPLAGGPGDEQFF. The full variable domain, in which reference TRBV5-6 and TRBJ2-1 provide the parts outside the CDR3, is DAGVTQSPTHLIKTRGQQVTLRCSPKSGHDTVSWYQQALGQGPQFIFQYYEEEERQRGNFPDRFSGHQFPNYSSELNVNALLLGDSALYLCASSPLAGGPGDEQFFGPGTRLTVL.

The V and J genes are TRBV7-3 and TRBJ1-5; TRBD1 aligns across 7 bases. The germline CDR1 and CDR2 sequences are SGHTA and FQGTGA. With V trimmed by 2 bases and J by 5 bases, 6 bases remained unmatched. The CDR3 sequence is 15 residues long. CDR3 sequence reads: CASSLWTGTYQPQHF. CDR3 nucleotides: TGTGCCAGCAGCTTATGGACAGGCACCTATCAGCCCCAGCATTTT.

The chain links TRBV27 to TRBJ1-4, with D perhaps TRBD1 (6 bases). Germline values: CDR1 MNHEY, CDR2 SMNVEV (reference sequence). CDR3 length equals 16 residues. Trimming cost V 3 bases and J 8 bases, with 19 bases left between them. The CDR3 DNA reads as TGTGCCAGCAGTTTGCGACAGGCTTCCCTCGAGGAAAAACTGTTTTTT. Residues: CASSLRQASLEEKLFF. Based on the CDR3 plus reference TRBV27 and TRBJ1-4, the full variable domain is EAQVTQNPRYLITVTGKKLTVTCSQNMNHEYMSWYRQDPGLGLRQIYYSMNVEVTDKGDVPEGYKVSRKEKRNFPLILESPSPNQTSLYFCASSLRQASLEEKLFFGSGTQLSVL.

The chain is built from TRBV10-3 and TRBJ2-7; D is perhaps TRBD2 (6 bases). Germline CDR1 reads ENHRY; CDR2 reads SYGVKD. The CDR3 is 13 residues long. Trimming stripped 7 bases from V and 3 bases from J, with 13 bases between. The CDR3 coding sequence is TGTGCCATCAAGGCGGCGGGGAGCTACGAGCAGTACTTC. Amino acid sequence: CAIKAAGSYEQYF.

The chain links TRBV18 to TRBJ2-7, with 10 positions matching TRBD1. The V gene's germline CDR1 is KGHSH and CDR2 LQKENI. This CDR3 is 15 amino acids long. With V trimmed by 0 bases and J by 6 bases, 5 bases remained unmatched. The CDR3 region has the DNA TGTGCCAGCTCACCACCGGGGGGACAGGGGCTCGAGCAGTACTTC. Amino acids: CASSPPGGQGLEQYF.

DNA of the CDR3: TGTGCCAGCAGGGGAGGGGAACACAACAATGAGCAGTTCTTC. Translating it yields CASRGGEHNNEQFF. V gene TRBV2 combines with J gene TRBJ2-1; 7 nucleotides align to TRBD2. Germline loops: CDR1 SNHLY, CDR2 FYNNEI. CDR3 length: 14 residues. With 6 bases clipped from V and 5 bases from J, the junction kept 7 bases outside the gene matches. Together with reference TRBV2 and TRBJ2-1, the CDR3 gives the full variable domain: EPEVTQTPSHQVTQMGQEVILRCVPISNHLYFYWYRQILGQKVEFLVSFYNNEISEKSEIFDDQFSVERPDGSNFTLKIRSTKLEDSAMYFCASRGGEHNNEQFFGPGTRLTVL.

This clone was observed once. This chain links TRBV11-2 with TRBJ2-2; 7 bases are a match to TRBD2. Per germline, CDR1 SGHAT and CDR2 FQNNGV. Unmatched junction bases numbered 8, after V lost 1 base and J lost 6 bases. CDR3 size: 16 residues. The CDR3 bases are TGTGCCAGCAGCTTAGCCCCGGGGAGGGTGGCCGGGGAGCTGTTTTTT. Its protein product is CASSLAPGRVAGELFF.

V usage is TRBV10-3 and J usage is TRBJ2-5, with TRBD1 matching 7 bases. Per the germline V gene, CDR1 is ENHRY and CDR2 is SYGVKD. The length of the CDR3 is 14 residues. Unmatched junction bases numbered 8, after V lost 6 bases and J lost 4 bases. As DNA, the CDR3 is TGTGCCATCAGCGCCGGGACAGAGGGAGAGACCCAGTACTTC. Translation: CAISAGTEGETQYF.

The chain uses TRBV7-8 and TRBJ2-1; D is undetermined. The germline V gene has CDR1 SGHVS and CDR2 FQNEAQ. The CDR3 consists of 13 residues. V lost 3 bases to trimming and J lost 8 bases, with 11 bases between them. Here the CDR3 reads CASSFLRNHEQFF. The CDR3 DNA reads as TGTGCCAGCAGCTTCCTCCGCAACCATGAGCAGTTCTTC.

The chain employs TRBV27 and TRBJ2-7; the match to TRBD1 covers 9 bases. The V gene end was trimmed by 5 bases and the J gene end by 1 base; junction bases not matched to a gene: 6. CDR3 length equals 15 residues. Germline V gene data show CDR1 as MNHEY and CDR2 as SMNVEV (reference sequence). This chain's CDR3 is CASSQDRGPSYEQYF. As DNA, the CDR3 is TGTGCCAGCAGTCAGGACAGGGGCCCTTCCTACGAGCAGTACTTC.

The chain combines TRBV10-3 with TRBJ2-5; D is unresolved. Trimming cost V 3 bases and J 5 bases, with 4 bases left between them. The CDR3 spans 11 residues. From germline, CDR1 is ENHRY and CDR2 SYGVKD. Written as DNA, the CDR3 is TGTGCCATCAGTGATGGGGAGACCCAGTACTTC. Translation: CAISDGETQYF.

The chain uses TRBV5-4 and TRBJ2-2, with 10 bases identical to TRBD2. The CDR3 loop spans 17 amino acids. With 4 bases clipped from V and 7 bases from J, the junction kept 13 bases outside the gene matches. In germline, CDR1 is SGHNT, CDR2 YYREEE (reference sequence). CDR3 coding DNA: TGTGCCAGCAGCCCAGAAGGGGCTAGCGGGAGCGGCGGGGAGCTGTTTTTT. This sequence encodes CASSPEGASGSGGELFF.

This clone has just one count. The rearrangement uses TRBV9 and TRBJ2-3; TRBD2 matches at 12 bases. With 0 bases clipped from V and 4 bases from J, the junction kept 3 bases outside the gene matches. CDR3 size: 16 residues. Germline CDR1 reads SGDLS; CDR2 reads YYNGEE. The CDR3 DNA reads TGTGCCAGCAGCGTAGGTCTAGCGGGGGGGGCAGATACGCAGTATTTT. It yields the protein CASSVGLAGGADTQYF.

In this sample, this clone turned up once. The chain carries TRBV7-8 and TRBJ1-2; D may be TRBD1 (5 bases). V shed 1 base and J shed 2 bases, with 11 bases lying between them. This CDR3 region has 15 residues. Germline CDR1 reads SGHVS; CDR2 reads FQNEAQ. The CDR3 nucleotides read TGTGCCAGCAGCTTAGTCCCAGGGACGAACTATGGCTACACCTTC. This encodes CASSLVPGTNYGYTF.

V gene TRBV19 combines with J gene TRBJ1-6; TRBD1 matches at 7 bases. The germline CDR1 and CDR2 sequences are LNHDA and SQIVND (reference sequence). J lost 7 bases, V lost 1 base, and 7 bases had no gene match. This CDR3 is built from 16 residues. CDR3: CASSIAGAGGNSPLHF. CDR3 nucleotides: TGTGCCAGTAGTATAGCTGGGGCAGGGGGGAATTCACCCCTCCACTTT.

This chain connects TRBV25-1 to TRBJ2-7; the D is unclear. V lost 1 base to trimming and J lost 3 bases, with 4 bases between them. The CDR3 contains 12 residues. Germline CDR1 MGHDK, CDR2 SYGVNS. CDR3 protein: CASSELIYEQYF. CDR3 DNA: TGTGCCAGCAGTGAATTGATCTACGAGCAGTACTTC.

V is TRBV5-1 and J is TRBJ2-3, with a weak D call TRBD1 (6 bases). V lost 0 bases and J 3 bases, leaving 8 bases between the germline ends. CDR1 SGHRS and CDR2 YFSETQ come from the germline V gene. The CDR3 totals 14 residues. The CDR3 loop reads CASSLGGRTDTQYF. CDR3 sequence (DNA): TGCGCCAGCAGCTTGGGGGGGCGTACAGATACGCAGTATTTT. The full variable domain, completed using reference TRBV5-1 and TRBJ2-3, is KAGVTQTPRYLIKTRGQQVTLSCSPISGHRSVSWYQQTPGQGLQFLFEYFSETQRNKGNFPGRFSGRQFSNSRSEMNVSTLELGDSALYLCASSLGGRTDTQYFGPGTRLTVL.

The table lists this clone with a few counts. The V call is TRBV6-6, the J call TRBJ1-1; D is uncertain. Germline CDR1 reads MNHNY; CDR2 reads SVGAGI (reference sequence). With 6 bases removed from V and 2 bases from J, the gap between germline ends came to 7 bases. CDR3 length equals 12 residues. CDR3 DNA: TGTGCCAGCAGCCCGGTAAACACTGAAGCTTTCTTT. It yields the protein CASSPVNTEAFF.

The chain recombines TRBV7-9 with TRBJ1-2, with a weak D call TRBD1 (6 bases). CDR1 is SEHNR and CDR2 is FQNEAQ in the germline V gene (reference sequence). V lost 3 bases and J lost 3, with 14 bases in between. The CDR3 has 15 amino acids. The DNA of the CDR3 is TGTGCCAGCAGCTTCGGGGGGGACACACACTATGGCTACACCTTC. Protein sequence: CASSFGGDTHYGYTF.

The chain combines TRBV5-1 with TRBJ2-7; possibly TRBD2 for D (6 bases). The germline CDR1 and CDR2 sequences are SGHRS and YFSETQ. With 3 bases removed from V and 6 bases from J, the gap between germline ends came to 13 bases. The length of the CDR3 is 13 residues. This CDR3 reads CASSWGTDSEQYF. The CDR3 DNA sequence: TGCGCCAGCAGCTGGGGGACTGACAGCGAGCAGTACTTC.

V gene TRBV28 combines with J gene TRBJ1-2; no firm D call. V lost 5 bases and J 5 bases, leaving 9 bases between the germline ends. The CDR3 extends over 12 amino acids. The germline V gene encodes CDR1 MDHEN and CDR2 SYDVKM. This chain's CDR3 is CASSGSRYGYTF. CDR3 bases: TGTGCCAGCAGTGGCAGTCGTTATGGCTACACCTTC.

The chain joins TRBV7-2 to TRBJ2-2; tentative D call: TRBD1 (6 bases). V was clipped by 8 bases and J by 2 bases, with 12 bases between them. The CDR3 runs to 14 residues. From germline, CDR1 is SGHTA and CDR2 FQGNSA. The CDR3 reads CASAGTPNTGELFF. Here the CDR3 DNA reads TGTGCCAGCGCCGGGACACCCAACACCGGGGAGCTGTTTTTT. Complete variable domain (other parts from reference TRBV7-2 and TRBJ2-2): GAGVSQSPSNKVTEKGKDVELRCDPISGHTALYWYRQSLGQGLEFLIYFQGNSAPDKSGLPSDRFSAERTGGSVSTLTIQRTQQEDSAVYLCASAGTPNTGELFFGEGSRLTVL.

In its sample, this clone was seen a few times. Other DNA sequences in this sample translate to the same CDR3. The chain is built from TRBV10-3 and TRBJ1-5; tentative D call: TRBD1 (5 bases). Germline V lookup: CDR1 ENHRY, CDR2 SYGVKD. Trimming took 4 bases from V and 3 from J, leaving 7 bases between them. The CDR3 length is 13 residues. The CDR3 loop is CAISGDPNQPQHF. DNA of the CDR3: TGTGCCATCAGTGGGGACCCCAATCAGCCCCAGCATTTT.

V is TRBV5-1 and J is TRBJ2-1; 8 bases fit TRBD2. The CDR3 covers 15 residues. CDR1 and CDR2 (germline): SGHRS, YFSETQ. Trimming cost V 0 bases and J 9 bases; bases outside gene matches: 8. The CDR3 DNA is TGCGCCAGCAGCTTGGGAGCGGGGGCTTTGGGTGAGCAGTTCTTC. Translating it yields CASSLGAGALGEQFF.

V and J are TRBV6-9 and TRBJ1-2; D unresolved. Trimming stripped 8 bases from V and 7 bases from J, with 11 bases between. The CDR3 has 11 amino acids. Per the germline V gene, CDR1 is MNHGY and CDR2 is SVAAGI. The CDR3 spells CASVVDFGYTF. CDR3 coding DNA: TGTGCCAGCGTGGTGGACTTTGGCTACACCTTC.

This clone was found many times. This sequence joins TRBV10-3 and TRBJ2-2; D perhaps matches TRBD2 (6 bases). The CDR3 is 14 amino acids. Germline CDR1 reads ENHRY; CDR2 reads SYGVKD. The V and J ends lost 6 bases and 5 bases respectively, with 13 bases between them. CDR3 region: CAIRPGLATGELFF. DNA of the CDR3: TGTGCCATCAGGCCGGGACTCGCGACCGGGGAGCTGTTTTTT.

This chain links TRBV6-5 with TRBJ1-4, with TRBD1 matching 11 bases. V gave up 5 bases and J gave up 6 bases; unmatched junction bases: 5. The V gene's germline CDR1 is MNHEY and CDR2 SVGAGI. The CDR3 has 15 residues. The CDR3 reads CASSRRDRGDEKLFF. The CDR3 DNA reads as TGTGCCAGCAGTCGGCGGGACAGGGGGGATGAAAAACTGTTTTTT.

The chain employs TRBV5-8 and TRBJ2-7; a weak D match, TRBD1 (5 bases). The CDR3 is made up of 14 amino acids. Trimming took 0 bases from V and 2 from J, leaving 9 bases between them. The germline gives CDR1 SGHTS, CDR2 YDEGEE. The CDR3 DNA sequence: TGTGCCAGCAGCTTGGAGGTGGGGCCCTACGAGCAGTACTTC. Translating it yields CASSLEVGPYEQYF. The variable domain in full, completed from reference TRBV5-8 and TRBJ2-7, reads EAGVTQSPTHLIKTRGQQATLRCSPISGHTSVYWYQQALGLGLQFLLWYDEGEERNRGNFPPRFSGRQFPNYSSELNVNALELEDSALYLCASSLEVGPYEQYFGPGTRLTVT.

This rearrangement joins TRBV11-2 to TRBJ2-7; D tentatively fits TRBD1 or TRBD2 (5 bases each). Germline V CDR1 and CDR2: SGHAT, FQNNGV. The V end lost 0 bases, the J end lost 6 bases, and 9 bases lay between the germline ends. The CDR3 runs 13 residues. The CDR3 spells CASSLDRGGEQYF. The CDR3 DNA reads TGTGCCAGCAGCTTAGATCGTGGGGGCGAGCAGTACTTC.